A selection of T cell receptor beta chains follows, all from one sample in a study of blood T cell repertoires in COVID-19. Using immunoSEQ multiplex PCR, the repertoire was profiled, and TCRdb retains in-frame clones only, with some absent. The sample includes around 26,000 clones, 85% to 95% of them seen just once. The specimen sequenced was peripheral blood. The receptors were gathered from a human donor in a cohort sampled during active COVID-19. Each CDR3 is given with its conserved first and last residue. The D gene is left open where the match is weak. Size is stated for part of the rows, as once, few or many counts, or as a class when the clone is expanded.

clone size,V gene,D gene,J gene,CDR3 DNA,CDR3 protein
-,TRBV19,-,TRBJ1-1,TGTGCCAGCGCCCCAGGTAGGGGCCCTAACACTGAAGCTTTCTTT,CASAPGRGPNTEAFF
-,TRBV6-5,TRBD2,TRBJ2-3,TGTGCCAGCGGCAGGACTAGCGGGAGTGGAGATACGCAGTATTTT,CASGRTSGSGDTQYF
-,TRBV4-3,TRBD2,TRBJ2-2,TGCGCCAGCAGGGGTAACCTAGCGGGGGGGGCCGGGGAGCTGTTTTTT,CASRGNLAGGAGELFF
-,TRBV7-2,-,TRBJ1-1,TGTGCCAGCAGCCGCAGGCCAGGTTTGAACACTGAAGCTTTCTTT,CASSRRPGLNTEAFF
once,TRBV3-1/TRBV3-2,TRBD1,TRBJ1-4,TGTGCCAGCAGCCAAGGACAGGGGTTGGCTAATGAAAAACTGTTTTTT,CASSQGQGLANEKLFF
-,TRBV7-6,-,TRBJ2-5,TGTGCCAGCAGCAAACGGGGGACCCAGTACTTC,CASSKRGTQYF
once,TRBV5-1,TRBD1,TRBJ2-3,TGCGCCAGCAGACAACAGGGGGCAGGGACAGATACGCAGTATTTT,CASRQQGAGTDTQYF
-,TRBV4-3,-,TRBJ1-1,TGCGCCAGCAGCCAAGTCGGCAGGGGCCCGAACACTGAAGCTTTCTTT,CASSQVGRGPNTEAFF
-,TRBV9,-,TRBJ1-1,TGTGCCAGCAGCGCGGACACGAACACTGAAGCTTTCTTT,CASSADTNTEAFF
-,TRBV5-1,-,TRBJ1-2,TGCGCCAGCAGCTCCGACGGACTCTATGGCTACACCTTC,CASSSDGLYGYTF
-,TRBV3-1/TRBV3-2,TRBD1,TRBJ1-2,TGTGCCAGCAGCCCCGGACAGGGAGCTTACTATGGCTACACCTTC,CASSPGQGAYYGYTF
-,TRBV7-9,-,TRBJ2-1,TGTGCCAGCAGCTTAACCGGAGTAATCAATGAGCAGTTCTTC,CASSLTGVINEQFF
-,TRBV5-1,-,TRBJ2-5,TGCGCCAGCAGCAACGAACGAGCGGGTGTCGGGACCCAGTACTTC,CASSNERAGVGTQYF
-,TRBV5-4,-,TRBJ1-4,TGTGCCAGCAGCTTGGACTCCGTAACTAATGAAAAACTGTTTTTT,CASSLDSVTNEKLFF
-,TRBV27,-,TRBJ1-6,TGTGCCAGCAGTTTGGCTGGTGGCAGGGATAAATCACCCCTCCACTTT,CASSLAGGRDKSPLHF
-,TRBV12-3/TRBV12-4,-,TRBJ1-2,TGTGCCAGCAGGGCGGGAATTAACTATGGCTACACCTTC,CASRAGINYGYTF
few,TRBV30,-,TRBJ1-5,TGTGCCTGGAGTACCCAGGGGAATCAGCCCCAGCATTTT,CAWSTQGNQPQHF
-,TRBV5-6,-,TRBJ2-7,TGTGCCAGCAGCTTACGGCAGGGGTTAGGCGAGCAGTACTTC,CASSLRQGLGEQYF
-,TRBV28,-,TRBJ1-4,TGTGCCAGCATTTCGAGCGGACGGTATAATGAAAAACTGTTTTTT,CASISSGRYNEKLFF
once,TRBV5-6,TRBD2,TRBJ2-3,TGTGCCAGCAGCTTGTGGCTAGCGGGGGGGCCGACGGATACGCAGTATTTT,CASSLWLAGGPTDTQYF
-,TRBV11-1,TRBD1,TRBJ2-7,TGTGCCAGCAGCCACCCGGGACAGGGGCTCTACGAGCAGTACTTC,CASSHPGQGLYEQYF
-,TRBV19,-,TRBJ2-6,TGTGCCAGTAGTATAAATTCTGGGCAATCTGGGGCCAACGTCCTGACTTTC,CASSINSGQSGANVLTF
-,TRBV7-8,-,TRBJ1-5,TGTGCCAGCAGCTTATCGAAAGGCGGCGGGGGGCCCCAGCATTTT,CASSLSKGGGGPQHF
-,TRBV12-3/TRBV12-4,-,TRBJ1-1,TGTGCCAGCAGTTTAAGAGGGGGTCCTGAAGCTTTCTTT,CASSLRGGPEAFF